One and the same sample provided the 7 T cell receptor beta chains below, sequenced in a study of brain T cells in children with intractable seizures. The time point: blood from clinic visit 5 months post-surgery; TSC patient then seizure free. Repertoires were generated with immunoSEQ multiplex PCR, while TCRdb's copy carries only in-frame clones and drops some. The table lists a few hundred thousand clones, over 85% of them singletons. The sequences come from peripheral blood, collected 4 to 5 months after surgery. These receptors all stem from a boy in the first two years of life with tuberous sclerosis and intractable seizures.

This chain uses TRBV19 with TRBJ1-2; 7 positions agree with TRBD1. The CDR3 sequence is 16 residues long. CDR1 LNHDA and CDR2 SQIVND come from the germline V gene (reference sequence). The J segment lost 0 bases and the V segment lost 3 bases, leaving 7 bases of the junction unmatched. As DNA, the CDR3 is TGTGCCAGTAGTATCCTGGGACAGCCTACTAACTATGGCTACACCTTC. It specifies CASSILGQPTNYGYTF.

A note on this clone: This CDR3 is also generated by other DNA sequences in the sample. The genes are TRBV7-9 and TRBJ1-1; D remains ambiguous. The CDR3 totals 13 residues. The V gene lost 1 base and the J gene lost 1 base, with 4 bases spanning the gap. Germline CDR1 and CDR2: SEHNR and FQNEAQ (reference sequence). The CDR3 is CASSLVQNTEAFF. CDR3 in DNA: TGTGCCAGCAGCTTAGTACAGAACACTGAAGCTTTCTTT. Full variable domain (remainder filled in from reference TRBV7-9 and TRBJ1-1): DTGVSQNPRHKITKRGQNVTFRCDPISEHNRLYWYRQTLGQGPEFLTYFQNEAQLEKSRLLSDRFSAERPKGSFSTLEIQRTEQGDSAMYLCASSLVQNTEAFFGQGTRLTVV.

To note about this clone: This same CDR3 is encoded by further DNA sequences in the sample. The rearrangement links TRBV7-3 to TRBJ2-1, with TRBD2 as a possible D gene (7 bases). The germline CDR1 and CDR2 sequences are SGHTA and FQGTGA. The CDR3 extends over 16 amino acids. V lost 1 base and J 2 bases, leaving 12 bases between the germline ends. The CDR3 sequence is CASSLIPGGPYNEQFF. CDR3 nucleotides: TGTGCCAGCAGCTTAATCCCGGGGGGCCCCTACAATGAGCAGTTCTTC.

This clone was seen only a few times. V usage is TRBV3-1 (or the pseudogene TRBV3-2) and J usage is TRBJ1-5; D is ambiguous. The V gene's germline CDR1 is LGHDT and CDR2 YNNKEL (reference sequence). V was clipped by 0 bases and J by 4 bases, with 10 bases between them. The CDR3 consists of 15 residues. The CDR3 region is CASSQDTGRNQPQHF. In nucleotides, the CDR3 is TGTGCCAGCAGCCAAGATACGGGCAGGAATCAGCCCCAGCATTTT.

The CDR3 reads CASSHPGQGWTEAFF. CDR3 nucleotides: TGCGCCAGCAGCCACCCTGGACAGGGATGGACTGAAGCTTTCTTT. The chain links TRBV4-1 to TRBJ1-1, with 8 bases aligning to TRBD1. The germline V gene encodes CDR1 MGHRA and CDR2 YSYEKL. The CDR3 extends over 15 amino acids. With V trimmed by 3 bases and J by 5 bases, 8 bases remained unmatched.

This clone was observed a few times. The chain couples TRBV18 to TRBJ1-2; D call uncertain. The germline CDR1 and CDR2 sequences are KGHSH and LQKENI. This CDR3 has 15 amino acids. V was trimmed by 1 base and J by 0 bases, leaving 9 bases between them. In nucleotides, the CDR3 is TGTGCCAGCTCACCACAAAGGGCCTCTAACTATGGCTACACCTTC. Translated, it gives CASSPQRASNYGYTF.

This chain connects TRBV24-1 to TRBJ1-2; D call uncertain. The CDR3 extends over 14 amino acids. CDR1 is KGHDR, CDR2 SFDVKD, per germline. Trimming cost V 0 bases and J 4 bases, with 8 bases left between them. This CDR3 is CATSDLGSSYGYTF. CDR3 bases: TGTGCCACCAGTGATTTGGGCAGCTCCTATGGCTACACCTTC.